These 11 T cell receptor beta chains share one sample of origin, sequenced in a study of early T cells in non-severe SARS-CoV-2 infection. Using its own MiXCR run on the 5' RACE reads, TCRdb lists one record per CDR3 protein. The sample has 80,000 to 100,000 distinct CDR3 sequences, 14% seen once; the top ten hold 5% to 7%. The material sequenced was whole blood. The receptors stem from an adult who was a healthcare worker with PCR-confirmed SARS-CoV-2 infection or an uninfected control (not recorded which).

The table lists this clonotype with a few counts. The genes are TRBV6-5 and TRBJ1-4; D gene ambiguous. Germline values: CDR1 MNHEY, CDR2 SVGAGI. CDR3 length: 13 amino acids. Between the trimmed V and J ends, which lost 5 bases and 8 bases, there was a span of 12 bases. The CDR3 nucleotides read TGTGCCAGCAGTCGGGCCTGGGAAGAAAAACTGTTTTTT. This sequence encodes CASSRAWEEKLFF.

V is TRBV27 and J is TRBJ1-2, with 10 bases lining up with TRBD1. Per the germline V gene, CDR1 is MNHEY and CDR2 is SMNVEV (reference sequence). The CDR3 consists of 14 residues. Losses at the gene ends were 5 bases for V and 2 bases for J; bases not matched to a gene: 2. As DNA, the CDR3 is TGTGCCAGCAGTCGGGGACAGGGGAACTATGGCTACACCTTC. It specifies CASSRGQGNYGYTF.

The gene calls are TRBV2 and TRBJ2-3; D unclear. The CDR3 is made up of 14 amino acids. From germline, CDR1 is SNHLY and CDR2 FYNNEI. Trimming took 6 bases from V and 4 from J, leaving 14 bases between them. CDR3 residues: CASRPQRFADTQYF. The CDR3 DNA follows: TGTGCCAGCAGACCACAGCGCTTTGCAGATACGCAGTATTTT.

The CDR3 sequence is CSVVVTARYEQYF. As DNA, the CDR3 is TGCAGCGTTGTCGTGACAGCCCGCTACGAGCAGTACTTC. The chain joins TRBV29-1 to TRBJ2-7; possibly TRBD1 for D (5 bases). Per the germline V gene, CDR1 is SQVTM and CDR2 is ANQGSEA. Between the trimmed V and J ends, which lost 4 bases and 3 bases, there was a span of 13 bases. CDR3 length: 13 amino acids.

The CDR3 nucleotides read TGTGCCAGCAGCAAAGACGGCAGGCCTAACACCGGGGAGCTGTTTTTT. This translates into CASSKDGRPNTGELFF. V is TRBV21-1 and J is TRBJ2-2. TRBV21-1 is described as a pseudogene. The CDR3 runs 16 residues.

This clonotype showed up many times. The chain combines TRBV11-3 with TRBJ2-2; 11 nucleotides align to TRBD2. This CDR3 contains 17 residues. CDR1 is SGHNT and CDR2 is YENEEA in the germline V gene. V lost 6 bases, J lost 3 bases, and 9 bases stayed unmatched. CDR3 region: CASSRGGLAGDTGELFF. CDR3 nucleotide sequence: TGTGCCAGCAGTCGAGGAGGACTAGCGGGCGACACCGGGGAGCTGTTTTTT.

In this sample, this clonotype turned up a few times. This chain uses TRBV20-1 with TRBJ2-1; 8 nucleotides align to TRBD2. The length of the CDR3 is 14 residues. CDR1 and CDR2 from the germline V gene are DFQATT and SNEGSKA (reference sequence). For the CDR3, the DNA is TGCAGCGCTTGGGATAGCGGGGCCGACAATGAGCAGTTCTTC. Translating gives CSAWDSGADNEQFF.

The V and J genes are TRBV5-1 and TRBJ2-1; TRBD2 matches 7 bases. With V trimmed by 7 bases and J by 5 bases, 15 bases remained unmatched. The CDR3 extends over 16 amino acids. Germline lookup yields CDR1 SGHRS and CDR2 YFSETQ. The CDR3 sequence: CASGKKRGEDHNEQFF. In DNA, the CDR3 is TGCGCCAGCGGAAAGAAGCGGGGAGAGGACCACAATGAGCAGTTCTTC.

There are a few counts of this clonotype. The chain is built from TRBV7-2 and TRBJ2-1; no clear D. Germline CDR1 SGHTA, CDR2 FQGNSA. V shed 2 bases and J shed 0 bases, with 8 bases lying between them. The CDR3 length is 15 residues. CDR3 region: CASSLSTPSYNEQFF. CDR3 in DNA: TGTGCCAGCAGCTTATCCACCCCCTCCTACAATGAGCAGTTCTTC.

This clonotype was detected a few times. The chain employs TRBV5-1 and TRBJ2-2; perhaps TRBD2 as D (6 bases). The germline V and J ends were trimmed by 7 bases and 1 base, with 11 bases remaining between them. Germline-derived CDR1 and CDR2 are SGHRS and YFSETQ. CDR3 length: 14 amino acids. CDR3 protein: CASEEGMNTGELFF. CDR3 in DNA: TGCGCCAGCGAGGAGGGGATGAACACCGGGGAGCTGTTTTTT.

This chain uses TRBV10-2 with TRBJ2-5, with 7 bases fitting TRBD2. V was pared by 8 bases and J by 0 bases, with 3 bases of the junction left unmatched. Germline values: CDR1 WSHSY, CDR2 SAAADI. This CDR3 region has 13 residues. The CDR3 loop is CASGGVHQETQYF. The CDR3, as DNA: TGCGCCAGCGGGGGGGTACACCAAGAGACCCAGTACTTC.